Shown below are 24 T cell receptor beta chains from a single sample sequenced in a study of cytomegalovirus exposure and HLA in healthy donors. Primers for the PCR totalled 60 Vbeta and 13 Jbeta. The data were produced by immunoSEQ multiplex PCR, yet TCRdb's version contains in-frame clones alone and is incomplete. Among almost 95,000 clones listed, less than 70% were seen once. Sequencing was done on a sample of PBMCs. The source of these receptors is a man between 45 and 60 years old in good health and CMV-seronegative.

The chain links TRBV7-6 to TRBJ2-5, with TRBD2 as a possible D gene (6 bases). The length of the CDR3 is 18 residues. Trimming cost V 5 bases and J 0 bases, with 22 bases left between them. Germline V gene data show CDR1 as SGHVS and CDR2 as FNYEAQ. CDR3 protein: CASSPTPRWVADQETQYF. The DNA of the CDR3 is TGTGCCAGCAGCCCCACTCCCCGTTGGGTAGCGGACCAAGAGACCCAGTACTTC.

This clone was seen just once. This sequence joins TRBV5-1 and TRBJ1-2; perhaps TRBD1 as D (5 bases). The germline V and J ends were trimmed by 1 base and 0 bases, with 16 bases remaining between them. CDR3 length equals 17 residues. CDR1 and CDR2 (germline): SGHRS, YFSETQ. CDR3 DNA: TGCGCCAGCAGCTTGACCCCCGACAGTTCAGCTAACTATGGCTACACCTTC. This translates into CASSLTPDSSANYGYTF.

The chain couples TRBV30 to TRBJ1-2, with 8 bases that match TRBD1. This CDR3 contains 13 residues. V shed 3 bases, J shed 4 bases, and the junction held 4 bases outside the gene matches. From germline, CDR1 is GTSNPN and CDR2 SVGIG (reference sequence). This CDR3 is CAWRGTGGYGYTF. The CDR3 coding sequence is TGTGCCTGGAGGGGAACAGGGGGCTATGGCTACACCTTC.

In this sample, this clone turned up a few times. V is TRBV19 and J is TRBJ1-1; D gene uncertain. CDR3 length: 14 amino acids. V dropped 2 bases and J dropped 6 bases, with 13 bases sitting between them. CDR1 and CDR2 from the germline V gene are LNHDA and SQIVND (reference sequence). The CDR3 nucleotides read TGTGCCAGTAGTATAAAGGCAGACGGGGCTGAAGCTTTCTTT. Its protein product is CASSIKADGAEAFF.

In its sample, this clone was seen once. This chain uses TRBV4-1 with TRBJ1-6; tentative D call: TRBD1 (6 bases). The germline V gene encodes CDR1 MGHRA and CDR2 YSYEKL. This CDR3 contains 16 residues. V dropped 0 bases and J dropped 0 bases, with 6 bases sitting between them. The CDR3 spells CASSQEDSSYNSPLHF. CDR3 bases: TGCGCCAGCAGCCAAGAGGACAGCTCCTATAATTCACCCCTCCACTTT.

The sample holds one count of this clone. The chain recombines TRBV10-3 with TRBJ2-3; D is perhaps TRBD2 (6 bases). The germline V gene encodes CDR1 ENHRY and CDR2 SYGVKD. V gave up 2 bases and J gave up 6 bases, with 12 bases separating them. CDR3 size: 14 residues. DNA for the CDR3: TGTGCCATCAGTGAGGGGGACTTTGCGGATACGCAGTATTTT. Protein product: CAISEGDFADTQYF.

The CDR3 sequence is CARMTGCEQYV. In DNA form, the CDR3 reads TGCGCCAGAATGACAGGGTGCGAGCAGTACGTC. The chain joins TRBV4-3 to TRBJ2-7; 7 bases match TRBD1. This CDR3 is built from 11 residues. Germline loops: CDR1 LGHNA, CDR2 YSLEER. V dropped 9 bases and J dropped 6; count of bases not matched to a gene: 5.

The chain has TRBV19 and TRBJ1-1; 9 bases are shared with TRBD1. There are 14 residues in the CDR3. V gave up 4 bases and J gave up 2 bases; unmatched junction bases: 2. Germline V gene sequence: CDR1 LNHDA, CDR2 SQIVND (reference sequence). CDR3 region: CASSRQGGNTEAFF. In DNA form, the CDR3 reads TGTGCCAGTAGTAGACAGGGGGGAAACACTGAAGCTTTCTTT. The full variable domain, completed using reference TRBV19 and TRBJ1-1, is DGGITQSPKYLFRKEGQNVTLSCEQNLNHDAMYWYRQDPGQGLRLIYYSQIVNDFQKGDIAEGYSVSREKKESFPLTVTSAQKNPTAFYLCASSRQGGNTEAFFGQGTRLTVV.

The V call is TRBV2, the J call TRBJ2-5; TRBD2 aligns across 10 bases. This CDR3 contains 15 residues. The V gene end was trimmed by 4 bases and the J gene end by 5 bases; junction bases not matched to a gene: 7. Germline values: CDR1 SNHLY, CDR2 FYNNEI. The CDR3 region is CASSVRGLASETQYF. The CDR3 DNA reads TGTGCCAGCAGTGTTCGGGGACTAGCGAGTGAGACCCAGTACTTC.

The chain joins TRBV7-2 to TRBJ2-5; 8 bases agree with TRBD2. Trimming cost V 4 bases and J 3 bases; bases outside gene matches: 4. The CDR3 is 14 residues long. Germline CDR1 SGHTA, CDR2 FQGNSA. The CDR3 is CASSSSLAEETQYF. The CDR3, as DNA: TGTGCCAGCAGCTCGTCACTAGCGGAAGAGACCCAGTACTTC.

The gene calls are TRBV7-3 and TRBJ2-1, with 10 bases fitting TRBD2. Germline V gives CDR1 SGHTA, CDR2 FQGTGA. This CDR3 has 14 amino acids. J lost 9 bases, V lost 2 bases, and 4 bases had no gene match. CDR3 residues: CASSLGLAGAEQFF. Written as DNA, the CDR3 is TGTGCCAGCAGCTTAGGGCTAGCGGGAGCTGAGCAGTTCTTC.

The chain couples TRBV5-4 to TRBJ1-3, with D hard to call. The CDR3 length is 14 residues. CDR1 is SGHNT and CDR2 is YYREEE in the germline V gene (reference sequence). Between the trimmed V and J ends, which lost 4 bases and 3 bases, there was a span of 11 bases. CDR3 coding DNA: TGTGCCAGCAGCAAGTCCGCGAGTGGAAACACCATATATTTT. This codes for CASSKSASGNTIYF.

The chain uses TRBV5-1 and TRBJ2-3; 14 bases are shared with TRBD2. The CDR3 has 17 amino acids. The junction had 10 bases not matched to a gene; V was cut back by 8 bases and J by 2 bases. Germline CDR1 SGHRS, CDR2 YFSETQ. CDR3 nucleotide sequence: TGCGCCAGTAACCAGGGGGGACTAGCGGGGGACACAGATACGCAGTATTTT. It codes for CASNQGGLAGDTDTQYF. Based on the CDR3 plus reference TRBV5-1 and TRBJ2-3, the full variable domain is KAGVTQTPRYLIKTRGQQVTLSCSPISGHRSVSWYQQTPGQGLQFLFEYFSETQRNKGNFPGRFSGRQFSNSRSEMNVSTLELGDSALYLCASNQGGLAGDTDTQYFGPGTRLTVL.

The chain joins TRBV27 to TRBJ1-1; TRBD1 is a possible D gene (5 bases). V shed 6 bases and J shed 7 bases, with 15 bases lying between them. The CDR3 is 13 residues long. Germline CDR1 and CDR2: MNHEY and SMNVEV (reference sequence). The CDR3 nucleotides are TGTGCCAGCAGCCTGACCCGGGGGAATGAAGCTTTCTTT. This gives the protein CASSLTRGNEAFF.

This sequence joins TRBV5-1 and TRBJ1-3; 11 nucleotides align to TRBD1. The CDR3 spans 14 residues. CDR1 SGHRS and CDR2 YFSETQ come from the germline V gene. Trimming took 7 bases from V and 4 from J; bases not matched to a gene: 4. The CDR3, as DNA: TGCGCCAGCGGACAGGGGGCGGAAGGAAACACCATATATTTT. As protein: CASGQGAEGNTIYF.

The chain links TRBV6-6 to TRBJ1-1, with 8 bases that match TRBD1. CDR1 and CDR2 from the germline V gene are MNHNY and SVGAGI (reference sequence). The V segment lost 6 bases and the J segment 0 bases; nucleotides outside the gene matches: 6. This CDR3 contains 15 residues. The DNA of the CDR3 is TGTGCCAGCAGCACCGGACAGGGAATGAACACTGAAGCTTTCTTT. Protein sequence: CASSTGQGMNTEAFF.

This chain links TRBV4-3 with TRBJ1-6; D ambiguous. V lost 0 bases and J lost 10, with 10 bases in between. This CDR3 is built from 14 residues. Germline loops: CDR1 LGHNA, CDR2 YSLEER. The DNA for the CDR3 is TGCGCCAGCAGCCAAGATCTTCTTCTCTCACCCCTCCACTTT. Protein sequence: CASSQDLLLSPLHF.

This clone has more than one count but fewer than ten. The chain has TRBV18 and TRBJ2-1; 7 bases map to TRBD2. The CDR3 loop spans 13 amino acids. The trim removed 6 bases at V and 6 bases at J, leaving 5 bases unmatched. Germline assignment: CDR1 KGHSH and CDR2 LQKENI. The CDR3 DNA reads as TGTGCCAGCTCCCAATTAGCGGGCAATGAGCAGTTCTTC. Translated, it gives CASSQLAGNEQFF. Supplemented by reference TRBV18 and TRBJ2-1, the full variable domain reads NAGVMQNPRHLVRRRGQEARLRCSPMKGHSHVYWYRQLPEEGLKFMVYLQKENIIDESGMPKERFSAEFPKEGPSILRIQQVVRGDSAAYFCASSQLAGNEQFFGPGTRLTVL.

This clone was detected once. The V and J genes are TRBV7-9 and TRBJ1-1, with a possible D match to TRBD1 (5 bases). This CDR3 region has 14 residues. CDR1 is SEHNR, CDR2 FQNEAQ, per germline (reference sequence). V shed 3 bases and J shed 4 bases, with 12 bases lying between them. CDR3 DNA sequence: TGTGCCAGCAGCTTGGGACTTACGGGCACTGAAGCTTTCTTT. It translates to CASSLGLTGTEAFF.

CDR3 sequence (DNA): TGTGCCAGCACCTCCATAGGGACAGGGTATGGCTACACCTTC. Translating it yields CASTSIGTGYGYTF. The chain uses TRBV6-5 and TRBJ1-2; 9 bases are a match to TRBD1. The germline V gene has CDR1 MNHEY and CDR2 SVGAGI. Trimming cost V 7 bases and J 5 bases; bases outside gene matches: 8. The CDR3 covers 14 residues.

The V and J genes are TRBV4-3 and TRBJ1-6; D is possibly TRBD1 (5 bases). V dropped 0 bases and J dropped 9 bases, with 12 bases sitting between them. Germline V gene sequence: CDR1 LGHNA, CDR2 YSLEER. The CDR3 length is 15 residues. CDR3 coding DNA: TGCGCCAGCAGCCAAGATTTCAGGGCCGGTTCACCCCTCCACTTT. Translation gives CASSQDFRAGSPLHF.

The chain joins TRBV28 to TRBJ1-2, with TRBD1 matching 9 bases. This CDR3 is 13 amino acids long. Germline V gives CDR1 MDHEN, CDR2 SYDVKM. V lost 6 bases to trimming and J lost 1 base; unmatched junction nucleotides: 0. The CDR3 loop reads CASRTGGNYGYTF. CDR3 DNA sequence: TGTGCCAGCAGGACAGGGGGTAACTATGGCTACACCTTC.

A single count supports this clone. The chain is built from TRBV7-8 and TRBJ2-5, with TRBD2 matching over 7 bases. The germline V gene encodes CDR1 SGHVS and CDR2 FQNEAQ. V lost 3 bases, J lost 5 bases, and 9 bases stayed unmatched. CDR3 size: 15 residues. As DNA, the CDR3 is TGTGCCAGCAGCTTCCCCCTCTTGGGGGGGGAGACCCAGTACTTC. Translated: CASSFPLLGGETQYF.

The chain combines TRBV5-6 with TRBJ1-3, with a weak D call TRBD1 (6 bases). Per the germline V gene, CDR1 is SGHDT and CDR2 is YYEEEE. The CDR3 loop spans 16 amino acids. Trimming left V 2 bases short and J 1 base short, with 13 bases between. The CDR3 region has the DNA TGTGCCAGCAGCTTTCCATCAGGGGTTTCTGGAAACACCATATATTTT. Its protein is CASSFPSGVSGNTIYF.